A single sample is the source of the 28 T cell receptor beta chains below, sequenced in a study of T cells after yellow fever vaccination. TCRdb re-called the 5' RACE reads with MiXCR, one entry per CDR3 protein. The sample includes roughly 400,000 distinct CDR3 sequences, approximately 18% of them seen just once. Sequenced material: PBMCs, taken before the yellow fever booster vaccination. These receptors all come from a young man who received the YFV17D yellow fever vaccine.

This chain joins TRBV6-6 and TRBJ2-3; 11 bases agree with TRBD2. CDR3 length: 15 residues. The V gene's germline CDR1 is MNHNY and CDR2 SVGAGI (reference sequence). V trimming: 7 bases; J trimming: 3 bases; junction bases outside the gene matches: 6. This CDR3 is CASTRLAGMTDTQYF. The CDR3 DNA follows: TGTGCCAGCACCCGACTAGCGGGGATGACAGATACGCAGTATTTT.

The genes are TRBV7-2 and TRBJ2-3; D is unresolved. V was cut by 3 bases and J by 6 bases, with 10 bases left in between. CDR3 length: 13 residues. Germline V CDR1 and CDR2: SGHTA, FQGNSA. DNA of the CDR3: TGTGCCAGCAGCTTCCCAAATTCGGATACGCAGTATTTT. Protein product: CASSFPNSDTQYF.

This clonotype showed up many times. The V and J genes are TRBV5-5 and TRBJ1-5; TRBD1 matches at 7 bases. The V and J ends lost 2 bases and 11 bases, in that order; junction bases with no gene match: 7. The CDR3 is 13 amino acids. Per the germline V gene, CDR1 is SGHKS and CDR2 is YYEKEE (reference sequence). CDR3 sequence: CASSFESGTAQHF. The CDR3 DNA sequence: TGTGCCAGCAGCTTTGAGTCCGGGACAGCCCAGCATTTT.

This clonotype showed up just a few times. The chain combines TRBV20-1 with TRBJ1-4, with 7 bases matching TRBD1. The V and J ends lost 4 bases and 8 bases, in that order; junction bases with no gene match: 10. This CDR3 is 14 amino acids long. The germline CDR1 and CDR2 sequences are DFQATT and SNEGSKA (reference sequence). The CDR3 nucleotides read TGCAGTGCTATCAGACAGGGTAGAGGGGAAAAACTGTTTTTT. It is translated as CSAIRQGRGEKLFF.

This clonotype was observed a few times. The chain couples TRBV7-2 to TRBJ2-7, with D perhaps matching TRBD1 or TRBD2 (6 bases each). CDR1 SGHTA and CDR2 FQGNSA come from the germline V gene. V lost 1 base, J lost 6 bases, and 10 bases lay in between. The CDR3 extends over 13 amino acids. The CDR3 region has the DNA TGTGCCAGCAGCTTAGTTGGGGGGCGCGAGCAGTACGTC. Translating it yields CASSLVGGREQYV.

This clonotype was counted only a few times. The gene calls are TRBV4-3 and TRBJ1-1, with D unresolved. Germline lookup yields CDR1 LGHNA and CDR2 YSLEER. V dropped 1 base and J dropped 4 bases, with 22 bases sitting between them. This CDR3 has 18 residues. The CDR3 protein is CASSQAVGRAEPVTEAFF. CDR3 DNA sequence: TGCGCCAGCAGCCAAGCGGTAGGGCGGGCAGAGCCTGTCACTGAAGCTTTCTTT.

The chain is built from TRBV7-2 and TRBJ2-5; 8 bases are shared with TRBD2. The CDR3 contains 15 residues. Looked up from germline, CDR1 is SGHTA and CDR2 is FQGNSA. Trimming at V came to 5 bases and at J to 3 bases, leaving 8 bases not matched to a gene. The chain's CDR3 is CASSPRWRGEETQYF. The CDR3 DNA is TGTGCCAGCAGCCCCCGTTGGCGGGGGGAAGAGACCCAGTACTTC.

This clonotype was counted only a few times. This sequence joins TRBV7-9 and TRBJ1-3; D not certain. Trimming took off 4 bases at V and 0 bases at J, with 4 bases between the two ends. Per germline, CDR1 SEHNR and CDR2 FQNEAQ (reference sequence). This CDR3 comprises 13 residues. CDR3: CASSWTSGNTIYF. The CDR3 coding sequence is TGTGCCAGCAGCTGGACCTCTGGAAACACCATATATTTT.

The V gene is TRBV7-9, the J gene TRBJ2-1, with 8 positions matching TRBD2. CDR1 is SEHNR and CDR2 is FQNEAQ in the germline V gene (reference sequence). This CDR3 contains 11 residues. Trimming took 5 bases from V and 14 from J; bases not matched to a gene: 5. Here the CDR3 DNA reads TGTGCCAGCAGCCTGCGGGGGGACAAGTTCTTC. Protein: CASSLRGDKFF.

The V gene is TRBV30, the J gene TRBJ1-1; unclear D gene. V dropped 3 bases and J dropped 4 bases, with 12 bases sitting between them. Germline CDR1 and CDR2: GTSNPN and SVGIG (reference sequence). This CDR3 has 13 residues. CDR3 sequence reads: CAWSVTLGTEAFF. Here the CDR3 DNA reads TGTGCCTGGAGCGTAACCCTAGGCACTGAAGCTTTCTTT.

This clonotype was counted only a few times. The chain is built from TRBV2 and TRBJ2-2, with D perhaps matching TRBD1 (5 bases). V dropped 10 bases and J dropped 0 bases, with 18 bases sitting between them. The CDR3 spans 16 residues. Germline assignment: CDR1 SNHLY and CDR2 FYNNEI. CDR3 in DNA: TGTGCCACCAGACAGTCCCTAAGCGCGAACACCGGGGAGCTGTTTTTT. It codes for CATRQSLSANTGELFF.

In DNA form, the CDR3 reads TGCGCCAGCAGCTTTTTCTCGGACGAGAACACTGAAGCTTTCTTT. This translates into CASSFFSDENTEAFF. This sequence joins TRBV5-1 and TRBJ1-1, with D unclear. V lost 2 bases and J 1 base, leaving 12 bases between the germline ends. The CDR3 spans 15 residues. Germline CDR1 and CDR2: SGHRS and YFSETQ.

A few counts support this clonotype. The V and J genes are TRBV9 and TRBJ1-1; 9 nucleotides align to TRBD1. V lost 3 bases and J lost 8; bases outside the gene matches: 11. The germline CDR1 and CDR2 sequences are SGDLS and YYNGEE. The CDR3 consists of 15 residues. Here the CDR3 reads CASSAYPGGTGEAFF. CDR3 bases: TGTGCCAGCAGCGCCTATCCTGGGGGGACAGGGGAAGCTTTCTTT. Based on the CDR3 plus reference TRBV9 and TRBJ1-1, the full variable domain is DSGVTQTPKHLITATGQRVTLRCSPRSGDLSVYWYQQSLDQGLQFLIQYYNGEERAKGNILERFSAQQFPDLHSELNLSSLELGDSALYFCASSAYPGGTGEAFFGQGTRLTVV.

The rearrangement links TRBV7-9 to TRBJ2-1; D call uncertain. From germline, CDR1 is SEHNR and CDR2 FQNEAQ (reference sequence). This CDR3 is 12 amino acids long. V was pared by 5 bases and J by 6 bases, with 8 bases between. The CDR3 nucleotides are TGTGCCAGCAGCGGTCTTCGCAATGAGCAGTTCTTC. Protein product: CASSGLRNEQFF.

V gene TRBV5-1 combines with J gene TRBJ1-1, with 7 bases that match TRBD1. Germline loops: CDR1 SGHRS, CDR2 YFSETQ. V was clipped by 4 bases and J by 0 bases; unmatched bases: 9. The CDR3 contains 16 residues. CDR3: CASSLSGTAMNTEAFF. The CDR3, as DNA: TGCGCCAGCAGCCTCTCCGGGACAGCTATGAACACTGAAGCTTTCTTT.

This clonotype was recorded many times. The CDR3 is CASLEAGGVQETQYF. CDR3 nucleotides: TGCGCCAGCCTAGAGGCAGGGGGAGTCCAAGAGACCCAGTACTTC. The chain joins TRBV10-2 to TRBJ2-5; TRBD1 aligns across 7 bases. The CDR3 loop spans 15 amino acids. Germline CDR1 is WSHSY and CDR2 is SAAADI. Trimming cost V 8 bases and J 1 base; bases outside gene matches: 10.

V is TRBV6-6 and J is TRBJ2-7, with a tentative D call TRBD2 (5 bases). Germline CDR1 MNHNY, CDR2 SVGAGI (reference sequence). The CDR3 loop spans 13 amino acids. V was clipped by 6 bases and J by 5 bases, with 14 bases between them. The CDR3 reads CASRPDFGDEQYV. CDR3 DNA: TGTGCCAGCAGGCCGGACTTTGGGGACGAGCAGTACGTC.

The table lists this clonotype with a few counts. CDR3 loop: CASSGGTQPQHF. As DNA, the CDR3 is TGTGCCAGCAGCGGAGGGACCCAGCCCCAGCATTTT. V usage is TRBV11-2 and J usage is TRBJ1-5, with a possible D match to TRBD1 (5 bases). In germline, CDR1 is SGHAT, CDR2 FQNNGV. CDR3 length: 12 amino acids. Trimming removed 5 bases from V and 7 bases from J, with 9 bases in between.

The chain combines TRBV4-3 with TRBJ1-1; 8 bases agree with TRBD1. Germline V gene lookup returns CDR1 LGHNA and CDR2 YSLEER. V lost 5 bases to trimming and J lost 2 bases; unmatched junction nucleotides: 10. The CDR3 has 16 residues. As DNA, the CDR3 is TGCGCCAGCAGCAAAGGACTAACAGGGGGTAACACTGAAGCTTTCTTT. Translation: CASSKGLTGGNTEAFF.

The chain combines TRBV6-5 with TRBJ2-3; TRBD2 matches at 14 bases. J lost 8 bases, V lost 0 bases, and 13 bases had no gene match. Germline CDR1 is MNHEY and CDR2 is SVGAGI. This CDR3 comprises 19 residues. Here the CDR3 reads CASSYSVPTSGGAHGTQYF. Written as DNA, the CDR3 is TGTGCCAGCAGTTACTCCGTCCCGACTAGCGGGGGGGCTCACGGTACGCAGTATTTT.

J is TRBJ1-1 and V is TRBV9; D is perhaps TRBD1 (5 bases). Germline assignment: CDR1 SGDLS and CDR2 YYNGEE. With 3 bases removed from V and 5 bases from J, the gap between germline ends came to 14 bases. The length of the CDR3 is 14 residues. The CDR3 protein is CASSGTAGWTEAFF. CDR3 nucleotide sequence: TGTGCCAGCAGCGGGACGGCAGGGTGGACTGAAGCTTTCTTT.

The chain carries TRBV7-8 and TRBJ1-2; unclear D gene. Germline V lookup: CDR1 SGHVS, CDR2 FQNEAQ. The length of the CDR3 is 13 residues. Trimming took 2 bases from V and 2 from J, leaving 6 bases between them. The CDR3 here is CASSLSRNYGYTF. The CDR3 region has the DNA TGTGCCAGCAGCTTATCCAGGAACTATGGCTACACCTTC.

This clonotype was recorded at least ten times. The J gene is TRBJ2-7, the V gene TRBV29-1; D might be TRBD1 (5 bases). Per the germline V gene, CDR1 is SQVTM and CDR2 is ANQGSEA. The CDR3 totals 14 residues. V lost 7 bases, J lost 2 bases, and 18 bases lay in between. The CDR3 DNA follows: TGCAGCGGGCTCCGACAGCTAGTTCCCTACGAGCAGTACGTC. Protein product: CSGLRQLVPYEQYV.

This clonotype was picked up a small number of times. This chain connects TRBV6-5 to TRBJ2-5; perhaps TRBD1 as D (7 bases). The CDR3 is 14 residues long. V gave up 4 bases and J gave up 5 bases, with 14 bases separating them. Germline values: CDR1 MNHEY, CDR2 SVGAGI. CDR3 bases: TGTGCCAGCAGTTGGCAGGGGGGTGGTGAGACCCAGTACTTC. It yields the protein CASSWQGGGETQYF.

Only a few counts were recorded for this clonotype. V is TRBV9 and J is TRBJ2-7; D unresolved. Trimming pared 5 bases from V and 7 bases from J, leaving 13 bases between. The CDR3 consists of 12 residues. Germline V lookup: CDR1 SGDLS, CDR2 YYNGEE. The CDR3 loop is CASSKLSAEQYV. CDR3 DNA: TGTGCCAGCAGTAAGCTGTCTGCGGAGCAGTACGTC.

V usage is TRBV5-1 and J usage is TRBJ2-1, with D possibly TRBD2 on 6 matching bases. The CDR3 runs 14 residues. V was pared by 3 bases and J by 5 bases, with 12 bases between. Germline CDR1 reads SGHRS; CDR2 reads YFSETQ. The CDR3 protein is CASSYGTLDNEQFF. CDR3 bases: TGCGCCAGCAGCTACGGGACTCTTGACAATGAGCAGTTCTTC. The entire variable domain, with the rest obtained from reference TRBV5-1 and TRBJ2-1, is as follows: KAGVTQTPRYLIKTRGQQVTLSCSPISGHRSVSWYQQTPGQGLQFLFEYFSETQRNKGNFPGRFSGRQFSNSRSEMNVSTLELGDSALYLCASSYGTLDNEQFFGPGTRLTVL.

This clonotype was found many times. The chain carries TRBV5-1 and TRBJ2-7; D remains unclear. CDR3 size: 15 residues. Germline CDR1 is SGHRS and CDR2 is YFSETQ. Trimming took 0 bases from V and 1 from J, leaving 11 bases between them. The CDR3: CASSLGSGSSYEQYF. DNA for the CDR3: TGCGCCAGCAGCTTGGGGTCAGGATCTTCCTACGAGCAGTACTTC.

The sample holds a few counts of this clonotype. The chain carries TRBV5-1 and TRBJ1-1; 7 bases align to TRBD1. V lost 5 bases to trimming and J lost 5 bases; unmatched junction nucleotides: 0. The CDR3 loop spans 11 amino acids. Germline CDR1 is SGHRS and CDR2 is YFSETQ. CDR3 in amino acids: CASRQGTEAFF. In nucleotides, the CDR3 is TGCGCCAGCAGACAGGGGACTGAAGCTTTCTTT.